The entry that follows covers one TCR beta chain sequence. The record originates from a study of blood T cell repertoires in COVID-19. Researchers sorted participants into cohorts using their self-reported clinical history. V shed 4 bases and J 4 bases; nucleotides not matched to a gene: 5. Germline values: CDR1 SGHRS, CDR2 YFSETQ. The CDR3 extends over 13 amino acids. Clones were sequenced by immunoSEQ multiplex PCR, and TCRdb holds only the in-frame ones, with some missing. The repertoire holds 150,000 to 200,000 clones, around four fifths seen once, with approximately 12% in the top ten. The chain carries TRBV5-1 and TRBJ2-7, with 7 bases lining up with TRBD1. Sequenced material: PBMCs or T cells enriched from blood (not recorded which). This TCR was sampled from a woman aged 55-70 years who had recovered from COVID-19. The CDR3 reads CASSELQGYEQYF. The CDR3 nucleotides read TGCGCCAGCAGCGAACTACAGGGGTACGAGCAGTACTTC.